This entry lists 22 T cell receptor beta chains sequenced from one sample in a study of T cells in localized non-small cell lung cancer (dated by TCRdb to 2019 to 2021). Receptors were amplified or captured by the immunoSEQ multiplex PCR assay. Drawn from immuneACCESS, this table holds only the in-frame rearrangements with V and J called that TCRdb kept. Clones are partly lost; checked studies trace under half to an unresolved V gene and leave the rest unexplained. Across this sample there are roughly 58,000 clones, with 80% to 90% seen only once. 4.7% of the sample rests with the top ten. The sequenced sample was PBMCs, obtained before any cancer treatment. These receptor sequences come from a man aged 40 to 70 with stage II lung adenocarcinoma.

This clone was counted between two and nine times. This chain connects TRBV6-6 to TRBJ1-5, with a possible D match to TRBD1 (5 bases). V dropped 6 bases and J dropped 0 bases, with 15 bases sitting between them. This CDR3 has 16 residues. The germline V gene has CDR1 MNHNY and CDR2 SVGAGI (reference sequence). The CDR3 loop reads CASSGDGPYSNQPQHF. The CDR3 DNA is TGTGCCAGCAGCGGGGACGGTCCCTATAGCAATCAGCCCCAGCATTTT.

The chain recombines TRBV20-1 with TRBJ2-7; the D is unclear. The germline V gene encodes CDR1 DFQATT and CDR2 SNEGSKA (reference sequence). The germline V and J ends were trimmed by 3 bases and 6 bases, with 9 bases remaining between them. This CDR3 spans 11 amino acids. The CDR3 nucleotides read TGCAGTGCTAGTTCTGCCTTCGAGCAGTACTTC. This encodes CSASSAFEQYF.

The chain uses TRBV7-9 and TRBJ1-5; D is uncertain. This CDR3 has 12 amino acids. Germline lookup yields CDR1 SEHNR and CDR2 FQNEAQ (reference sequence). Trimming shortened V by 1 base and J by 7 bases, and 5 bases separated the two germline ends. CDR3 sequence (DNA): TGTGCCAGCAGCTTAGTTGGGCAGCCCCAGCATTTT. Translated, it gives CASSLVGQPQHF.

A note on this clone: The CDR3 does not end in the conserved phenylalanine or tryptophan, so this is likely a read error. No DNA is shown, since the ends of the CDR3 on it are uncertain; the CDR3 is the one TCRdb lists. The chain joins TRBV19 to TRBJ1-2; the table assigns TRBD1, which was not confirmed against the DNA. Germline CDR1 is LNHDA and CDR2 is SQIVND (reference sequence). The CDR3 is 10 amino acids in total, end residues counted. The chain's CDR3 is CASSMTGVPH.

The V and J genes are TRBV4-1 and TRBJ2-5, with TRBD2 matching 10 bases. The J call may not be correct, given that the DNA end is closer to TRBJ2-7. This CDR3 has 18 residues. Germline CDR1 and CDR2: MGHRA and YSYEKL. Written as DNA, the CDR3 is TGCGCCAGCAGCCAAGATCTCGGAGCGGGAGGGCCCCCCTACGAGCAGTACTTC. Residues: CASSQDLGAGGPPYEQYF.

The chain employs TRBV6-5 and TRBJ1-2; D is unresolved. This CDR3 region has 16 residues. Looked up from germline, CDR1 is MNHEY and CDR2 is SVGAGI. V shed 0 bases and J shed 2 bases, with 13 bases lying between them. This chain's CDR3 is CASSYSGEGKNYGYTF. For the CDR3, the DNA is TGTGCCAGCAGTTACTCGGGAGAGGGCAAGAACTATGGCTACACCTTC.

The V call is TRBV5-5, the J call TRBJ1-1; tentatively, D is TRBD1 (5 bases). V lost 0 bases and J 1 base, leaving 7 bases between the germline ends. Germline V CDR1 and CDR2: SGHKS, YYEKEE (reference sequence). The CDR3 is made up of 14 amino acids. CDR3 region: CASSLATGNTEAFF. CDR3 nucleotides: TGTGCCAGCAGCTTGGCCACAGGGAACACTGAAGCTTTCTTT.

This chain joins TRBV5-1 and TRBJ2-7, with 7 positions matching TRBD1. Per the germline V gene, CDR1 is SGHRS and CDR2 is YFSETQ. The CDR3 is made up of 15 amino acids. The V gene end was trimmed by 4 bases and the J gene end by 3 bases; junction bases not matched to a gene: 10. The CDR3 spells CASSRVGGLRYEQYF. The CDR3, as DNA: TGCGCCAGCAGCCGAGTAGGGGGCTTGCGCTACGAGCAGTACTTC.

V usage is TRBV5-6 and J usage is TRBJ1-5; weak D call: TRBD1 (6 bases). V was pared by 6 bases and J by 4 bases, with 17 bases between. The CDR3 runs to 15 residues. The germline gives CDR1 SGHDT, CDR2 YYEEEE. CDR3: CASNRGATGNQPQHF. In nucleotides, the CDR3 is TGTGCCAGCAATCGAGGAGCCACAGGGAATCAGCCCCAGCATTTT.

The rearrangement links TRBV9 to TRBJ1-4, with 10 positions matching TRBD1. This CDR3 region has 22 residues. The V gene's germline CDR1 is SGDLS and CDR2 YYNGEE. Germline trimming cut 1 base from V and 0 bases from J; bases unmatched to any gene: 18. CDR3 amino acids: CASSVSIPSGTGDAATNEKLFF. The CDR3 nucleotides are TGTGCCAGCAGCGTATCGATCCCATCCGGGACAGGGGATGCCGCAACTAATGAAAAACTGTTTTTT.

This chain uses TRBV4-1 with TRBJ1-5; D remains ambiguous. This CDR3 is 14 amino acids long. Deletions cut 0 bases from V and 1 base from J, with 4 bases between. The germline CDR1 and CDR2 sequences are MGHRA and YSYEKL. As DNA, the CDR3 is TGCGCCAGCAGCCAAGAGGAGAGCAATCAGCCCCAGCATTTT. The encoded protein is CASSQEESNQPQHF.

The gene calls are TRBV27 and TRBJ1-3; TRBD1 might be the D (5 bases). V was shortened by 6 bases and J by 0 bases, with 9 bases between the two germline ends. This CDR3 spans 14 amino acids. Germline loops: CDR1 MNHEY, CDR2 SMNVEV (reference sequence). In DNA, the CDR3 is TGTGCCAGCAGGACAGTCGGCTCTGGAAACACCATATATTTT. Translated, it gives CASRTVGSGNTIYF.

The V call is TRBV6-7, the J call TRBJ2-3; 10 bases align to TRBD1. TRBV6-7 qualifies as an ORF whose function is uncertain. After removal of 4 bases from V and 5 bases from J, the junction contained 18 bases not matched to a gene. CDR3 length: 19 residues. CDR3 coding DNA: TGTGCCAGCAGTTTATTAAAGTACCCGGGACAGGGGTTACTAGATACGCAGTATTTT. Its translation: CASSLLKYPGQGLLDTQYF.

The chain has TRBV5-5 and TRBJ2-2; the D is unclear. The CDR3 loop spans 13 amino acids. Trimming left V 1 base short and J 6 bases short, with 7 bases between. Germline V lookup: CDR1 SGHKS, CDR2 YYEKEE (reference sequence). DNA for the CDR3: TGTGCCAGCAGCTTGCGAGGAGCCGGGGAGCTGTTTTTT. This sequence encodes CASSLRGAGELFF.

The chain links TRBV7-9 to TRBJ2-2; a weak D match, TRBD2 (6 bases). The CDR3 extends over 16 amino acids. The V end lost 6 bases, the J end lost 5 bases, and 19 bases lay between the germline ends. Germline V gene lookup returns CDR1 SEHNR and CDR2 FQNEAQ (reference sequence). CDR3 DNA: TGTGCCAGCAGTCTAGGAGGGAGCCCCAGGACCGGGGAGCTGTTTTTT. This gives the protein CASSLGGSPRTGELFF.

The J gene is TRBJ2-7, the V gene TRBV6-5, with D perhaps TRBD2 (5 bases). This CDR3 has 13 amino acids. Trimming pared 7 bases from V and 4 bases from J, leaving 14 bases between. CDR1 is MNHEY, CDR2 SVGAGI, per germline. The CDR3 protein is CASKSGGGYEQYF. The DNA of the CDR3 is TGTGCCAGCAAGAGTGGAGGCGGGTACGAGCAGTACTTC.

This chain connects TRBV5-1 to TRBJ2-1; D is ambiguous. Trimming removed 3 bases at V and 6 bases at J, with 10 bases between. Germline loops: CDR1 SGHRS, CDR2 YFSETQ. This CDR3 contains 13 residues. DNA for the CDR3: TGCGCCAGCAGCTATGGCAGTGCCAATGAGCAGTTCTTC. This encodes CASSYGSANEQFF.

The chain has TRBV7-2 and TRBJ2-7; 12 bases agree with TRBD2. The V gene's germline CDR1 is SGHTA and CDR2 FQGNSA. The V gene end was trimmed by 5 bases and the J gene end by 1 base; junction bases not matched to a gene: 3. CDR3 length equals 15 residues. DNA for the CDR3: TGTGCCAGCAGCACCGGGACTAGCGGGTCCTACGAGCAGTACTTC. This gives the protein CASSTGTSGSYEQYF.

This chain links TRBV14 with TRBJ1-1; TRBD1 might be the D (5 bases). The CDR3 runs to 14 residues. The germline CDR1 and CDR2 sequences are SGHDN and FVKESK. Between the trimmed V and J ends, which lost 1 base and 4 bases, there was a span of 10 bases. CDR3 sequence: CASSQVSRVTEAFF. For the CDR3, the DNA is TGTGCCAGCAGCCAAGTATCCAGGGTCACTGAAGCTTTCTTT.

The V and J genes are TRBV30 and TRBJ1-1, with D uncertain. Trimming shortened V by 2 bases and J by 6 bases, and 16 bases separated the two germline ends. Germline CDR1 GTSNPN, CDR2 SVGIG (reference sequence). The CDR3 contains 14 residues. The CDR3 sequence is CAWSRLGGISEAFF. CDR3 DNA sequence: TGTGCCTGGAGTCGATTAGGAGGCATCTCTGAAGCTTTCTTT.

The chain uses TRBV6-5 and TRBJ1-3; TRBD1 might be the D (5 bases). Germline assignment: CDR1 MNHEY and CDR2 SVGAGI. The CDR3 is 15 amino acids. The ends were cut back, 8 bases at V and 2 bases at J, with 16 bases in the middle. CDR3 DNA sequence: TGTGCCAGCGGGTCAAGAGGGGAGGCTGGAAACACCATATATTTT. It codes for CASGSRGEAGNTIYF.

This clone came up once. The chain uses TRBV9 and TRBJ1-2, with 8 bases matching TRBD1. The CDR3 runs 15 residues. Germline-derived CDR1 and CDR2 are SGDLS and YYNGEE. The V and J ends lost 2 bases and 3 bases, in that order; junction bases with no gene match: 6. CDR3 loop: CASSVSGTGDYGYTF. As DNA, the CDR3 is TGTGCCAGCAGCGTTTCCGGGACAGGTGACTATGGCTACACCTTC.